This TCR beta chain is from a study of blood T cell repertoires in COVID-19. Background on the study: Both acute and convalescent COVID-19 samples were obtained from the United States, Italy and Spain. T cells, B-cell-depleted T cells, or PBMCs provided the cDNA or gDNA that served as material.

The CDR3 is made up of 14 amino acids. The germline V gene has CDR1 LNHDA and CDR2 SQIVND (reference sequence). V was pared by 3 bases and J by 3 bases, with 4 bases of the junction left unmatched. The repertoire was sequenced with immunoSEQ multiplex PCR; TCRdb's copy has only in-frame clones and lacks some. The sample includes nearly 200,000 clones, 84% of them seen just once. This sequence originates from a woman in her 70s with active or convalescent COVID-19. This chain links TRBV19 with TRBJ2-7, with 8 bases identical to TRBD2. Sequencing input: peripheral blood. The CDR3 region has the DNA TGTGCCAGTAGTATCGGGAGGGGATACTACGAGCAGTACTTC. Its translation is CASSIGRGYYEQYF.